This entry features one T cell receptor (beta chain) sequence. These data are taken from a study of blood T cell repertoires in COVID-19. Study overall: Samples of COVID-19 (acute and convalescent) were obtained from the United States, Italy and Spain. The cDNA or gDNA used as material had been derived from T cells, B-cell-depleted T cells, or PBMCs.

V gave up 4 bases and J gave up 2 bases; unmatched junction bases: 8. The V gene's germline CDR1 is SGHRS and CDR2 YFSETQ. The CDR3 spans 16 residues. In the authors' workflow: By means of reference gene primer amplification, nucleated cell counts were estimated. The method was immunoSEQ multiplex PCR; TCRdb's version includes in-frame clones alone and lacks a portion of them. V and J calls and clone size are as listed in that table; D and trimming were resolved from the DNA. The sample lists fewer than 85,000 clones, roughly four fifths seen once, with 20% to 25% in the top ten. This receptor was obtained from a human donor in a cohort sampled during active COVID-19. The sample consisted of peripheral blood. The chain uses TRBV5-1 and TRBJ2-2, with 7 bases lining up with TRBD2. Here the CDR3 DNA reads TGCGCCAGCAGCAGGGTGGCGGGGGACAACACCGGGGAGCTGTTTTTT. Translation gives CASSRVAGDNTGELFF.